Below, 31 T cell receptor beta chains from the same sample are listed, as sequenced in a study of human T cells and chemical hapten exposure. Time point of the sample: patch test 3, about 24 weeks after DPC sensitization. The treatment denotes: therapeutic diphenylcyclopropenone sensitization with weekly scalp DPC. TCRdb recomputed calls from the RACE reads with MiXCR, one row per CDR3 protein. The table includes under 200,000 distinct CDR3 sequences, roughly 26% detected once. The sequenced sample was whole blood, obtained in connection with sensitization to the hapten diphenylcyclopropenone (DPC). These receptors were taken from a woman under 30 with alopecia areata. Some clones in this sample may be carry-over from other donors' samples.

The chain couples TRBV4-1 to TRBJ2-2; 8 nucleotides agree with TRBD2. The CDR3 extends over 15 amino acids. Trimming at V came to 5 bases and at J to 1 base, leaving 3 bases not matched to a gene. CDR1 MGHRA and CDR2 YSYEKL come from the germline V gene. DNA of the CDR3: TGCGCCAGCAGCTGGACTAGCCTGAACACCGGGGAGCTGTTTTTT. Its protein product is CASSWTSLNTGELFF.

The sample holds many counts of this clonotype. The CDR3 bases are TGTGCCAGCAGTTTAAGCGGTATCCAAGAGACCCAGTACTTC. Translation: CASSLSGIQETQYF. This rearrangement joins TRBV12-3 or TRBV12-4 to TRBJ2-5; possible D gene TRBD2, 5 bases. This CDR3 contains 14 residues. The V end lost 2 bases, the J end lost 1 base, and 8 bases lay between the germline ends.

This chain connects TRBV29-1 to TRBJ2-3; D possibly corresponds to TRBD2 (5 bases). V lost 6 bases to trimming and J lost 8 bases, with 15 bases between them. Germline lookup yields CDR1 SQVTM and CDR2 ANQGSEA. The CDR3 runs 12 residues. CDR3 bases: TGCAGCGTCCTCCCTCCCGAGGGTACGCAGTATTTT. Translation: CSVLPPEGTQYF.

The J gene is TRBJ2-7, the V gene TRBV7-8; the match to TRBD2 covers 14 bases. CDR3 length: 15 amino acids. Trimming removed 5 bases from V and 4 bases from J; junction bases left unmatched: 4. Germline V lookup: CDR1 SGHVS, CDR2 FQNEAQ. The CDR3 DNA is TGTGCCAGCAGCACCCGACTAGCGGGAGGGTACGAGCAGTACTTC. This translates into CASSTRLAGGYEQYF. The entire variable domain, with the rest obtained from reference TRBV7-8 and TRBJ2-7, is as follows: GAGVSQSPRYKVAKRGQDVALRCDPISGHVSLFWYQQALGQGPEFLTYFQNEAQLDKSGLPSDRFFAERPEGSVSTLKIQRTQQEDSAVYLCASSTRLAGGYEQYFGPGTRLTVT.

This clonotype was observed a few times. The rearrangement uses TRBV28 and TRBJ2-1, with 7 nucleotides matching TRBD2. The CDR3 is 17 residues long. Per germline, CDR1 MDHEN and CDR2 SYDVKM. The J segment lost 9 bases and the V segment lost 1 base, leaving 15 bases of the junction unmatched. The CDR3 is CASSLFGRPVGGSEQFF. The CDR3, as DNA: TGTGCCAGCAGTTTATTCGGGAGGCCCGTGGGGGGTAGTGAGCAGTTCTTC.

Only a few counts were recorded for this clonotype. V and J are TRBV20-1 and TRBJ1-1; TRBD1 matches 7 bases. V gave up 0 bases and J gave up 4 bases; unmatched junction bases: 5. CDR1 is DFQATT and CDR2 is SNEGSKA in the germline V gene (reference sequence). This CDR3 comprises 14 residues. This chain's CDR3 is CSARDLRGATEAFF. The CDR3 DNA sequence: TGCAGTGCTAGAGATCTCAGGGGGGCCACTGAAGCTTTCTTT.

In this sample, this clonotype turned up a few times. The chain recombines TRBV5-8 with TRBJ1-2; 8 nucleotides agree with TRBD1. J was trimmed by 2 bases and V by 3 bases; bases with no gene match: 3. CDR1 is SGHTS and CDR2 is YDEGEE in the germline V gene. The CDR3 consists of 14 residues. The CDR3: CASSSRGPNYGYTF. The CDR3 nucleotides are TGTGCCAGCAGCTCCAGGGGGCCGAACTATGGCTACACCTTC.

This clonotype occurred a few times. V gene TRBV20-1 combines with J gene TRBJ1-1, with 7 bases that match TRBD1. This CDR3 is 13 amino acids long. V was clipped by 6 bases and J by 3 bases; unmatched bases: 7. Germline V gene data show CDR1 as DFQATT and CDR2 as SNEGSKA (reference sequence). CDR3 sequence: CSAQTGTHTEAFF. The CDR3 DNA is TGCAGTGCCCAGACAGGGACCCACACTGAAGCTTTCTTT.

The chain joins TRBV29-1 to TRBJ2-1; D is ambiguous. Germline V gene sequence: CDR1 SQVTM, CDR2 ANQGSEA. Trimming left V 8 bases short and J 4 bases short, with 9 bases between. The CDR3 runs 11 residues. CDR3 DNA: TGCAGCTCAGCCCCGTACAATGAGCAGTTCTTC. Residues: CSSAPYNEQFF.

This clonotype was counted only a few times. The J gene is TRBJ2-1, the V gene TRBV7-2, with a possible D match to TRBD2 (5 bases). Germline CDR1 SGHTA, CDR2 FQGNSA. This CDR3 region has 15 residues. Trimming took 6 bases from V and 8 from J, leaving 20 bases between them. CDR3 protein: CASSTAGAIRHEQFF. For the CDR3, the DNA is TGTGCCAGCAGTACTGCGGGTGCTATTCGGCATGAGCAGTTCTTC.

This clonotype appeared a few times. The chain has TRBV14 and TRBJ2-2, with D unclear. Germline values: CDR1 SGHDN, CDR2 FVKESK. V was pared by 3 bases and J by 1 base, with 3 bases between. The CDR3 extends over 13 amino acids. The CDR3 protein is CASSHKNTGELFF. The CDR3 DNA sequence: TGTGCCAGCAGCCATAAGAACACCGGGGAGCTGTTTTTT. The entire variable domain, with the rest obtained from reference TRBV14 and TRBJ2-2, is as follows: EAGVTQFPSHSVIEKGQTVTLRCDPISGHDNLYWYRRVMGKEIKFLLHFVKESKQDESGMPNNRFLAERTGGTYSTLKVQPAELEDSGVYFCASSHKNTGELFFGEGSRLTVL.

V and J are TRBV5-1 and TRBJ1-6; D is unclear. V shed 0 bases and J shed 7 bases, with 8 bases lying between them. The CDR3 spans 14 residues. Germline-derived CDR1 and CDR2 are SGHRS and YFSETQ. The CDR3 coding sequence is TGCGCCAGCAGCTTGGAGGTGACAAATTCACCCCTCCACTTT. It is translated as CASSLEVTNSPLHF. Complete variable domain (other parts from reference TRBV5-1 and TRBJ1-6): KAGVTQTPRYLIKTRGQQVTLSCSPISGHRSVSWYQQTPGQGLQFLFEYFSETQRNKGNFPGRFSGRQFSNSRSEMNVSTLELGDSALYLCASSLEVTNSPLHFGNGTRLTVT.

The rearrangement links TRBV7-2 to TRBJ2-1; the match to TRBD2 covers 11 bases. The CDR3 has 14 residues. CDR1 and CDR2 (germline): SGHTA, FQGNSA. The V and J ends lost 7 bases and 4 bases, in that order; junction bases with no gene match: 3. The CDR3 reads CASKLAGGYNEQFF. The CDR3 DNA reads TGTGCCAGCAAGCTAGCGGGAGGTTACAATGAGCAGTTCTTC.

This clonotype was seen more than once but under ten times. CDR3 in DNA: TGCGCCAGCAGCCAAGAAGGAGGCCCTGACACTGAAGCTTTCTTT. Translation gives CASSQEGGPDTEAFF. The genes are TRBV4-1 and TRBJ1-1; D unclear. This CDR3 has 15 amino acids. The V and J ends lost 0 bases and 3 bases respectively, with 11 bases between them. In germline, CDR1 is MGHRA, CDR2 YSYEKL.

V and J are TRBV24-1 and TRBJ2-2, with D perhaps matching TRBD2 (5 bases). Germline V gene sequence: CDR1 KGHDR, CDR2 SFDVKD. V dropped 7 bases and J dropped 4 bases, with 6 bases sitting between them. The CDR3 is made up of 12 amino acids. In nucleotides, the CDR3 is TGTGCCACCAGCGGACTCACCGGGGAGCTGTTTTTT. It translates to CATSGLTGELFF.

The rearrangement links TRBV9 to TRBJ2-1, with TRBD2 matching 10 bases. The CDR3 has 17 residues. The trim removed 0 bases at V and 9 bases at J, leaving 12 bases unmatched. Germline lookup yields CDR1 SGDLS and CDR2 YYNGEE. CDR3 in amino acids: CASSVDSLAGVRSEQFF. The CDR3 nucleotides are TGTGCCAGCAGCGTAGATAGTCTAGCGGGAGTACGCAGTGAGCAGTTCTTC.

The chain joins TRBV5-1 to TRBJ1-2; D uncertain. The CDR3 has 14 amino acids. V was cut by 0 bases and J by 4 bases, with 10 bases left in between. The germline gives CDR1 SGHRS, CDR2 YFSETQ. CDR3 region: CASSLDLQTYGYTF. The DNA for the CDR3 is TGCGCCAGCAGCTTGGATTTGCAGACCTATGGCTACACCTTC.

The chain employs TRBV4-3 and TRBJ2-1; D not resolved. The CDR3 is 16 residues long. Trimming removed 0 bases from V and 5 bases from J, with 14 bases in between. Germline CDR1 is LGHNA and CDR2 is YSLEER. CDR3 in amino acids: CASSQDRNGWNNEQFF. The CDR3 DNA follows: TGCGCCAGCAGCCAAGATAGGAACGGATGGAACAATGAGCAGTTCTTC.

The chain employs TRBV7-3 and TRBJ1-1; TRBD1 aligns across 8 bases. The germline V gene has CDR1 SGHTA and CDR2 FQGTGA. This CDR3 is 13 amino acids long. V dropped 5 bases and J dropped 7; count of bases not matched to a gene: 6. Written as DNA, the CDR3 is TGTGCCAGCAGCCTCCAAGGGACAGGTGAAGCTTTCTTT. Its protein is CASSLQGTGEAFF.

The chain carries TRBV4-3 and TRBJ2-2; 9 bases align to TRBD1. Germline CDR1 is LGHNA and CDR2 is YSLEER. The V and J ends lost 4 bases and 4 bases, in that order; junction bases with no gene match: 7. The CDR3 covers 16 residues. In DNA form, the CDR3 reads TGCGCCAGCAGCCTCCACGACAGGGGGTCCACCGGGGAGCTGTTTTTT. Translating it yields CASSLHDRGSTGELFF.

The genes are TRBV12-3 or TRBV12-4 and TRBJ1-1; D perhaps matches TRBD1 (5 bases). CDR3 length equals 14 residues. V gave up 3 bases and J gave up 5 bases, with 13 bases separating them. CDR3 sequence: CASSFLQADTEAFF. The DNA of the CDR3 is TGTGCCAGCAGTTTTTTACAGGCTGATACTGAAGCTTTCTTT.

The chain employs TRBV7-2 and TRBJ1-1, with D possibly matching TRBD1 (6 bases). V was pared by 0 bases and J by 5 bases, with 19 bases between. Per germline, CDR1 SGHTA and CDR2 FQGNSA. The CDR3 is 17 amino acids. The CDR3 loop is CASSLALGRGGRTEAFF. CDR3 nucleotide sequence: TGTGCCAGCAGCTTAGCTTTGGGGCGGGGGGGCAGGACTGAAGCTTTCTTT.

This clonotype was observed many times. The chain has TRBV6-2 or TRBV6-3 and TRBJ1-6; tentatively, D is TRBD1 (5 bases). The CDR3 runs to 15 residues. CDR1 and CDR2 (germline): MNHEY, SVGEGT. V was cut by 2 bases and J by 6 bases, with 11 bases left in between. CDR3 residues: CASSYRQNRNSPLHF. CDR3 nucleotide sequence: TGTGCCAGCAGTTACCGACAGAACCGTAATTCACCCCTCCACTTT.

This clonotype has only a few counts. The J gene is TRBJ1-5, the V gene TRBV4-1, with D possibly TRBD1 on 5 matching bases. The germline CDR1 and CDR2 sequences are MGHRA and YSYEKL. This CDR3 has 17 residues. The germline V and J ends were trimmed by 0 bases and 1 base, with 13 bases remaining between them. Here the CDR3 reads CASSQETVRASNQPQHF. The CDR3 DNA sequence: TGCGCCAGCAGCCAAGAGACAGTTCGCGCAAGCAATCAGCCCCAGCATTTT.

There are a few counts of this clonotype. The CDR3 is CASSLGTETQYF. The CDR3 DNA reads TGTGCCAGCAGTCTGGGGACTGAGACCCAGTACTTC. The rearrangement uses TRBV6-6 and TRBJ2-5; a possible D gene is TRBD2 (6 bases). V was shortened by 5 bases and J by 5 bases, with 9 bases between the two germline ends. This CDR3 comprises 12 residues. Germline CDR1 and CDR2: MNHNY and SVGAGI (reference sequence).

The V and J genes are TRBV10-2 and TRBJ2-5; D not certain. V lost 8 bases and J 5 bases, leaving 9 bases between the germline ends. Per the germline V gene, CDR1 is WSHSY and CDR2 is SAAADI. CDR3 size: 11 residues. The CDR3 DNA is TGCGCCAGCGCTAGTGATGAGACCCAGTACTTC. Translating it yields CASASDETQYF.

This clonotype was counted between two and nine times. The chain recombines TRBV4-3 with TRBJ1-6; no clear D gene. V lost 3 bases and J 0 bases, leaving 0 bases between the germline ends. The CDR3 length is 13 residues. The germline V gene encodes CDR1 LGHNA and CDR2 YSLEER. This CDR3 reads CASSHSYNSPLHF. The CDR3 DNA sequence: TGCGCCAGCAGCCACTCCTATAATTCACCCCTCCACTTT.

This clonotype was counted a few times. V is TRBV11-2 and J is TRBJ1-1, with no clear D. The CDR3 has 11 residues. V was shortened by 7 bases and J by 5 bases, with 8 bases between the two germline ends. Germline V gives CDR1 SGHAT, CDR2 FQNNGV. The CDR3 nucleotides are TGTGCCAGCATCGGGCGGACTGAAGCTTTCTTT. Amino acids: CASIGRTEAFF.

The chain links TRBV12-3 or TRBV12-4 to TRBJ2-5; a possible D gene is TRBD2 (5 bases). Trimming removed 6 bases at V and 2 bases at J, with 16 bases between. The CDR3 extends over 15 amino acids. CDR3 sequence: CASSRVEGLQETQYF. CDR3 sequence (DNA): TGTGCCAGCAGCCGAGTTGAGGGTCTTCAAGAGACCCAGTACTTC.

DNA of the CDR3: TGTGCCAGTTCCGGGGGGGCCCCAGATACGCAGTATTTT. Protein sequence: CASSGGAPDTQYF. The rearrangement links TRBV3-1 to TRBJ2-3; 8 bases are shared with TRBD2. The CDR3 runs 13 residues. The germline V gene encodes CDR1 LGHDT and CDR2 YNNKEL (reference sequence). V was clipped by 9 bases and J by 4 bases; unmatched bases: 6.

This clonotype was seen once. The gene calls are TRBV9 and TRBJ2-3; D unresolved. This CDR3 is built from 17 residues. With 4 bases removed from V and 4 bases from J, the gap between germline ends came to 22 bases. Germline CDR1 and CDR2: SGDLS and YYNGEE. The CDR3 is CASSFNPRATAADTQYF. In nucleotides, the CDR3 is TGTGCCAGCAGCTTTAACCCCCGGGCCACGGCAGCAGATACGCAGTATTTT.